The 16 T cell receptor beta chains reported below all come from one sample, sequenced in a study of cytomegalovirus exposure and HLA in healthy donors. In the PCR, 60 Vbeta and 13 Jbeta primers were used. Assay: immunoSEQ multiplex PCR; the TCRdb copy retains only in-frame clones and omits some. This sample has 150,000 to 200,000 clones, with approximately 81% found just once. The sequencing sample was made of PBMCs. These receptors all come from a woman in her 50s in good health and CMV-seronegative.

The CDR3 reads CASSATGGYEQFF. The DNA of the CDR3 is TGTGCCAGCAGCGCGACAGGGGGCTATGAGCAGTTCTTC. This sequence joins TRBV21-1 and TRBJ2-1; the table's D gene call, TRBD1, was not cross checked with the DNA. TRBV21-1 is classified as a pseudogene. This CDR3 has 13 amino acids.

The chain uses TRBV7-2 and TRBJ2-1; 14 bases agree with TRBD2. The germline V gene has CDR1 SGHTA and CDR2 FQGNSA. The CDR3 runs 15 residues. J gave up 9 bases and V 6 bases, and 7 bases lay outside the gene matches. In nucleotides, the CDR3 is TGTGCCAGCAGTCGAGGGACTAGCGGGAGTGGTGAGCAGTTCTTC. Residues: CASSRGTSGSGEQFF.

The genes are TRBV27 and TRBJ2-7; 12 positions agree with TRBD2. Losses at the gene ends were 3 bases for V and 0 bases for J; bases not matched to a gene: 9. Germline CDR1 reads MNHEY; CDR2 reads SMNVEV (reference sequence). The CDR3 totals 18 residues. CDR3 loop: CASSLRRTSGVASYEQYF. In DNA form, the CDR3 reads TGTGCCAGCAGTTTGAGGCGGACTAGCGGGGTTGCCTCCTACGAGCAGTACTTC.

V and J are TRBV19 and TRBJ1-1; D might be TRBD1 (5 bases). This CDR3 has 14 residues. V lost 10 bases to trimming and J lost 1 base, with 16 bases between them. Germline CDR1 LNHDA, CDR2 SQIVND (reference sequence). CDR3 in DNA: TGTGCCACCCTAAGATGGGGGGGGAACACTGAAGCTTTCTTT. As protein: CATLRWGGNTEAFF.

The gene calls are TRBV18 and TRBJ2-3; 9 positions match TRBD2. Germline CDR1 KGHSH, CDR2 LQKENI. V gave up 5 bases and J gave up 7 bases; unmatched junction bases: 10. The CDR3 covers 15 residues. The CDR3 loop reads CASSEGSGSVNTQYF. The CDR3 DNA reads TGTGCCAGCTCAGAAGGTAGCGGGAGTGTAAATACGCAGTATTTT. The full variable domain, completed using reference TRBV18 and TRBJ2-3, is NAGVMQNPRHLVRRRGQEARLRCSPMKGHSHVYWYRQLPEEGLKFMVYLQKENIIDESGMPKERFSAEFPKEGPSILRIQQVVRGDSAAYFCASSEGSGSVNTQYFGPGTRLTVL.

This clone is labeled as large (0.1 to 1%). This sample also contains other DNA sequences that code for the same CDR3. The J gene is TRBJ2-1, the V gene TRBV6-5, with a tentative D call TRBD2 (5 bases). Germline V gene sequence: CDR1 MNHEY, CDR2 SVGAGI. Trimming removed 0 bases at V and 7 bases at J, with 10 bases between. There are 14 residues in the CDR3. This chain's CDR3 is CASSYSRLANEQFF. The CDR3, as DNA: TGTGCCAGCAGTTACTCGCGGCTAGCTAATGAGCAGTTCTTC.

V gene TRBV27 combines with J gene TRBJ1-5, with TRBD1 identical over 8 bases. V shed 6 bases and J 0 bases; nucleotides not matched to a gene: 13. This CDR3 comprises 18 residues. The germline V gene has CDR1 MNHEY and CDR2 SMNVEV (reference sequence). CDR3 region: CASSHRSGGKYSNQPQHF. CDR3 bases: TGTGCCAGCAGCCACCGATCAGGGGGCAAATATAGCAATCAGCCCCAGCATTTT.

V and J are TRBV29-1 and TRBJ2-7, with D uncertain. The CDR3 is made up of 13 amino acids. The V and J ends lost 4 bases and 10 bases respectively, with 20 bases between them. Germline V gene lookup returns CDR1 SQVTM and CDR2 ANQGSEA. CDR3 DNA: TGCAGCGTTGGTCAGCTACCAGGTGGTGTCCAGTACTTC. Its protein is CSVGQLPGGVQYF.

The chain links TRBV7-2 to TRBJ1-1, with TRBD1 as a possible D gene (6 bases). Trimming shortened V by 1 base and J by 5 bases, and 11 bases separated the two germline ends. CDR3 length: 14 amino acids. From germline, CDR1 is SGHTA and CDR2 FQGNSA. This chain's CDR3 is CASSLGGGGTEAFF. CDR3 nucleotide sequence: TGTGCCAGCAGCTTAGGGGGAGGGGGGACTGAAGCTTTCTTT.

In its sample, this clone ranks as medium-sized (0.01 to 0.1%). The V and J genes are TRBV4-3 and TRBJ1-1; D possibly corresponds to TRBD1 (6 bases). Trimming stripped 4 bases from V and 1 base from J, with 13 bases between. The CDR3 is made up of 15 amino acids. CDR1 and CDR2 (germline): LGHNA, YSLEER. The CDR3 coding sequence is TGCGCCAGCAGCCCTCACCGGACAGCGAACACTGAAGCTTTCTTT. The encoded protein is CASSPHRTANTEAFF.

The chain couples TRBV29-1 to TRBJ2-1; 10 nucleotides line up with TRBD2. CDR3 length equals 14 residues. The V gene end was trimmed by 3 bases and the J gene end by 9 bases; junction bases not matched to a gene: 8. The germline V gene encodes CDR1 SQVTM and CDR2 ANQGSEA. CDR3 DNA sequence: TGCAGCGTTGATCTAGCGGGGGTAAGGGGTGAGCAGTTCTTC. This codes for CSVDLAGVRGEQFF.

The chain employs TRBV19 and TRBJ1-5, with TRBD1 matching 9 bases. The CDR3 contains 16 residues. Germline V gene data show CDR1 as LNHDA and CDR2 as SQIVND (reference sequence). J gave up 1 base and V 7 bases, and 8 bases lay outside the gene matches. CDR3 DNA sequence: TGTGCCAGTACTCCCGGGACAGGGCTAAGCAATCAGCCCCAGCATTTT. Protein product: CASTPGTGLSNQPQHF. Looking up the rest from reference TRBV19 and TRBJ1-5 gives the full variable domain: DGGITQSPKYLFRKEGQNVTLSCEQNLNHDAMYWYRQDPGQGLRLIYYSQIVNDFQKGDIAEGYSVSREKKESFPLTVTSAQKNPTAFYLCASTPGTGLSNQPQHFGDGTRLSIL.

This clone has just one count. The chain carries TRBV15 and TRBJ2-5; tentative D call: TRBD2 (5 bases). The CDR3 length is 14 residues. Trimming shortened V by 9 bases and J by 4 bases, and 18 bases separated the two germline ends. Germline-derived CDR1 and CDR2 are LNHNV and YYDKDF (reference sequence). CDR3 amino acids: CATGSPEGSETQYF. The CDR3 nucleotides read TGTGCCACGGGAAGCCCCGAGGGTTCAGAGACCCAGTACTTC.

The chain employs TRBV6-5 and TRBJ1-1, with D unclear. Germline V gene sequence: CDR1 MNHEY, CDR2 SVGAGI. The CDR3 is 16 amino acids. V shed 0 bases and J shed 4 bases, with 15 bases lying between them. The CDR3 protein is CASSYSWAGLPTEAFF. DNA for the CDR3: TGTGCCAGCAGTTACTCGTGGGCAGGTCTCCCCACTGAAGCTTTCTTT.

This clone has only a few counts. J is TRBJ1-1 and V is TRBV4-3; D is possibly TRBD1 (6 bases). Looked up from germline, CDR1 is LGHNA and CDR2 is YSLEER. V was trimmed by 3 bases and J by 0 bases, leaving 17 bases between them. CDR3 length: 17 residues. The CDR3, as DNA: TGCGCCAGCAGCCAGAACTCGGGCGGACAGTTGAACACTGAAGCTTTCTTT. This translates into CASSQNSGGQLNTEAFF.

In this sample, this clone turned up a few times. The V gene is TRBV5-1, the J gene TRBJ2-3, with D maybe TRBD1 (5 bases). V was clipped by 2 bases and J by 1 base, with 17 bases between them. The CDR3 totals 17 residues. Germline CDR1 SGHRS, CDR2 YFSETQ. In DNA form, the CDR3 reads TGCGCCAGCAGCTTAGGAAGGGGCCAAACCGGCACAGATACGCAGTATTTT. Its translation: CASSLGRGQTGTDTQYF.